The rows below give T cell receptor beta chains drawn from one sample of a study of blood T cell repertoires in COVID-19. Generated by immunoSEQ multiplex PCR, the TCRdb table keeps only in-frame clones and is missing some. The table has 150,000 to 190,000 clones, under 90% seen once. Material: PBMCs or T cells enriched from blood (not recorded which). Every receptor here comes from a man aged 50-60 years who had recovered from COVID-19. The CDR3 runs from the conserved cysteine through the conserved F or W. A D gene is named only where the DNA matches it firmly. The size entry is marked missing in some rows and otherwise reads once, few, many or a size class.

j_call,v_call,clone_size,d_call,cdr3_nt,cdr3_aa
TRBJ1-4,TRBV15,.,.,TGTGCCACCAGCAGGACACAGGCTTCTAATGAAAAACTGTTTTTT,CATSRTQASNEKLFF
TRBJ1-2,TRBV9,.,TRBD1,TGTGCCAGCAGCCCGTCCAATACAGGGGATTATCGATATGGCTACACCTTC,CASSPSNTGDYRYGYTF
TRBJ2-3,TRBV5-6,few,.,TGTGCCAGCAGCTTGCGGATGTCAGGGGCAGATACGCAGTATTTT,CASSLRMSGADTQYF
TRBJ2-7,TRBV3-1/TRBV3-2,.,.,TGTGCCAGCAGCCAAGTTAGCTATGAGCAGTACTTC,CASSQVSYEQYF
TRBJ2-7,TRBV9,.,TRBD1,TGTGCCAGCAGCGTAGACCTGGGACAGTCCTACGAGCAGTACTTC,CASSVDLGQSYEQYF
TRBJ2-7,TRBV27,.,.,TGTGCCAGCAGTTCAAGACTGTACGGCGAGCAGTACTTC,CASSSRLYGEQYF
TRBJ1-1,TRBV29-1,.,TRBD1,TGCAGCGTTGGGTCGACAGGGACCACTGAAGCTTTCTTT,CSVGSTGTTEAFF
TRBJ1-2,TRBV3-1/TRBV3-2,.,TRBD1,TGTGCCAGCAGCCAAGCCAGGGGGCGCGGCTATGGCTACACCTTC,CASSQARGRGYGYTF
TRBJ2-2,TRBV5-6,few,TRBD2,TGTGCCAGCAGCCCTATAGCGGGGGGGACCACCGGGGAGCTGTTTTTT,CASSPIAGGTTGELFF
TRBJ2-2,TRBV7-9,.,.,TGTGCCAGCAGCTTACTACAGGGAAAAACCGGGGAGCTGTTTTTT,CASSLLQGKTGELFF
TRBJ2-5,TRBV9,.,TRBD1,TGTGCCAGCAGCGACGGGACAGCCCGCCGTGGGACCCAGTACTTC,CASSDGTARRGTQYF
TRBJ2-7,TRBV5-4,.,TRBD1,TGTGCCAGCAGCTTGGGTGGACAGGGAGCCTACGAGCAGTACTTC,CASSLGGQGAYEQYF
TRBJ1-5,TRBV5-8,few,TRBD1,TGTGCCAGCAGCTCAGGGGGCCGTAGCAATCAGCCCCAGCATTTT,CASSSGGRSNQPQHF
TRBJ2-3,TRBV18,.,TRBD2,TGTGCCAGCTCACCACGGGCTAGCGGGGGGTCCGCGCCGGATACGCAGTATTTT,CASSPRASGGSAPDTQYF
TRBJ2-7,TRBV3-1/TRBV3-2,.,TRBD2,TGTGCCAGCAGCCCCTACACCGGACTAGCGTATACCTACGAGCAGTACTTC,CASSPYTGLAYTYEQYF
TRBJ1-1,TRBV19,.,TRBD1,TGTGCCAGTAGTAGGGGACAGAACATGAACACTGAAGCTTTCTTT,CASSRGQNMNTEAFF
TRBJ2-3,TRBV3-1/TRBV3-2,few,TRBD1,TGTGCCAGCAGCTCTGGACAGGGCACAGATACGCAGTATTTT,CASSSGQGTDTQYF
TRBJ2-2,TRBV11-3,.,TRBD1,TGTGCCAGCACCCGAGTCGGGACAGCGAACACCGGGGAGCTGTTTTTT,CASTRVGTANTGELFF
TRBJ1-2,TRBV25-1,.,.,TGTGCCAGCAGTGCCGAGGAGTGGGGCTACACCTTC,CASSAEEWGYTF
TRBJ1-5,TRBV5-6,.,TRBD1,TGTGCCAGCAGCTTGAAGACAGGGGGCGGTCAGCCCCAGCATTTT,CASSLKTGGGQPQHF
TRBJ2-1,TRBV5-1,.,TRBD2,TGCGCCAGCAGCTTGTTCGTTTTAGCGGGGGTTTACAATGAGCAGTTCTTC,CASSLFVLAGVYNEQFF
TRBJ2-3,TRBV9,.,.,TGTGCCAGCAGCCCGACAGGAGCGGTTGCAGATACGCAGTATTTT,CASSPTGAVADTQYF
TRBJ2-3,TRBV7-9,.,TRBD2,TGTGCCAGCAGCCCCGGACTAGCGGGGGCGTGGGATACGCAGTATTTT,CASSPGLAGAWDTQYF
TRBJ2-1,TRBV11-2,.,.,TGTGCCAGCAGCTTAGAGGGGACTTTTTACAATGAGCAGTTCTTC,CASSLEGTFYNEQFF
TRBJ2-7,TRBV18,.,.,TGTGCCAGCTCACCGGACATCGGATTACGGGAGCAGTACTTC,CASSPDIGLREQYF
TRBJ2-7,TRBV7-7,.,.,TGTGCCAACGGACAGACCTACGAGCAGTACTTC,CANGQTYEQYF
TRBJ2-5,TRBV20-1,.,.,TGCAGTGCTAGTCCACAGCAAGAGACCCAGTACTTC,CSASPQQETQYF
TRBJ1-5,TRBV28,.,TRBD1,TGTGCCAGCAGAACCCTCCGGGACAGGGTAGGGGTTCAGCCCCAGCATTTT,CASRTLRDRVGVQPQHF
TRBJ2-3,TRBV10-3,.,.,TGTGCCATCAGTGAGACAATAGTACAGGGCCCGGATACGCAGTATTTT,CAISETIVQGPDTQYF
TRBJ1-2,TRBV4-2,few,TRBD1,TGTGCCAGCAGCCAAGAGGGACAGTCCTATGGCTACACCTTC,CASSQEGQSYGYTF
TRBJ2-5,TRBV4-2,.,.,TGTGCCAGCAGCCAAGACACAGGTGTGGGAGAGACCCAGTACTTC,CASSQDTGVGETQYF
TRBJ1-4,TRBV19,.,.,TGTGCCAGTAGTATCTCCCTAGGCAGGGGTGATGAAAAACTGTTTTTT,CASSISLGRGDEKLFF
TRBJ2-2,TRBV7-2,.,TRBD2,TGTGCCAGCAGGTATAGCGGGGGCGCAAACACCGGGGAGCTGTTTTTT,CASRYSGGANTGELFF